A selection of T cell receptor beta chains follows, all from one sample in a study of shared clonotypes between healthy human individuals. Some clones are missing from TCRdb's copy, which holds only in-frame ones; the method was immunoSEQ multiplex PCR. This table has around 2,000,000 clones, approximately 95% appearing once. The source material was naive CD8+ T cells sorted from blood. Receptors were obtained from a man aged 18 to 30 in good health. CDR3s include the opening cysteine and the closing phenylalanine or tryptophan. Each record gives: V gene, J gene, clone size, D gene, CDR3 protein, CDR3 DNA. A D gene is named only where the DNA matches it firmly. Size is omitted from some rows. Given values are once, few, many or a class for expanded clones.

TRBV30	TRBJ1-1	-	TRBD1	CAWSVTGEGTEAFF	TGTGCCTGGAGTGTAACAGGGGAAGGCACTGAAGCTTTCTTT
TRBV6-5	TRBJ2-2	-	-	CASSYDRPGGTGELFF	TGTGCCAGCAGTTACGACAGGCCGGGGGGCACCGGGGAGCTGTTTTTT
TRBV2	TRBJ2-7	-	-	CASRVTYLGDEQYF	TGTGCCAGCAGGGTGACCTACTTAGGAGACGAGCAGTACTTC
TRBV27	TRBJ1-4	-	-	CASSSAYNEKLFF	TGTGCCAGCAGTTCGGCCTATAATGAAAAACTGTTTTTT
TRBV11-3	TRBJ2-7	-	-	CASSLDRGGHQYF	TGTGCCAGCAGCTTAGATCGGGGCGGCCATCAGTACTTC
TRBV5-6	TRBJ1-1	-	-	CASSAGDSTEAFF	TGTGCCAGCAGCGCGGGTGACAGCACTGAAGCTTTCTTT
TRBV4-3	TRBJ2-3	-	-	CASSQEAGIIAGTDTQYF	TGCGCCAGCAGCCAAGAAGCGGGCATAATAGCGGGCACAGATACGCAGTATTTT
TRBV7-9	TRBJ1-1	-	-	CASRPGSGTEAFF	TGTGCCAGCAGGCCGGGGAGCGGCACTGAAGCTTTCTTT
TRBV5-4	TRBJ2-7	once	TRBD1	CASRGQGEGEQYF	TGTGCCAGCAGGGGACAGGGGGAGGGCGAGCAGTACTTC
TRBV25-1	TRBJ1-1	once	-	CASSRRVGADNEAFF	TGTGCCAGCAGCCGAAGGGTAGGGGCCGATAATGAAGCTTTCTTT
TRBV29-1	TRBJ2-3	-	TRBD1	CSVTQGAADTQYF	TGCAGCGTGACACAGGGGGCCGCAGATACGCAGTATTTT
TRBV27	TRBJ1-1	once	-	CASSLWGGGVGTEAFF	TGTGCCAGCAGTTTATGGGGCGGGGGAGTGGGGACTGAAGCTTTCTTT
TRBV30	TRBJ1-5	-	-	CAWSVKGFGNQPQHF	TGTGCCTGGAGTGTAAAGGGATTCGGCAATCAGCCCCAGCATTTT
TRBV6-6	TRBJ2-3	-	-	CASSYSGSDTQYF	TGTGCCAGCAGTTACTCCGGGTCAGATACGCAGTATTTT
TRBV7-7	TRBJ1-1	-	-	CASSLDSNTEAFF	TGTGCTAGCAGCTTAGACTCGAACACTGAAGCTTTCTTT
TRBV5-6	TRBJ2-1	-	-	CASSPPVSYNEQFF	TGTGCCAGCAGCCCCCCAGTGTCCTACAATGAGCAGTTCTTC
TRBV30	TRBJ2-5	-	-	CAWSAGLQETQYF	TGTGCCTGGAGTGCGGGCCTCCAAGAGACCCAGTACTTC
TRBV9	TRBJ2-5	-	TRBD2	CASSPAGRGETQYF	TGTGCCAGCAGCCCAGCGGGACGGGGGGAGACCCAGTACTTC
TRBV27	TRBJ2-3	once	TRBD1	CASSLSFGTGEYF	TGTGCCAGCAGTTTATCATTCGGGACAGGGGAGTATTTT
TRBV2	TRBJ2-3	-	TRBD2	CASSTGTSIDTQYF	TGTGCCAGCAGTACCGGGACTAGCATAGATACGCAGTATTTT
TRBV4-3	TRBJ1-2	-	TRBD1	CASSQEETGGDQFGGYTF	TGCGCCAGCAGCCAAGAGGAGACAGGGGGCGACCAATTTGGTGGCTACACCTTC
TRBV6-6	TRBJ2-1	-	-	CASSDGLYNEQFF	TGTGCCAGCAGTGACGGGCTCTACAATGAGCAGTTCTTC
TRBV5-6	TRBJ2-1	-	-	CASSLAANNEQFF	TGTGCCAGCAGCTTGGCGGCGAACAATGAGCAGTTCTTC
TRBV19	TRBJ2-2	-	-	CASSPRVDGELFF	TGTGCCAGTAGTCCGAGGGTGGACGGGGAGCTGTTTTTT
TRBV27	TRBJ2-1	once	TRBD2	CASSLLAGWDEQFF	TGTGCCAGCAGTTTACTAGCGGGATGGGATGAGCAGTTCTTC
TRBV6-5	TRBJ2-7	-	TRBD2	CASSSTRASGYEQYF	TGTGCCAGCAGTAGTACCAGAGCTAGCGGGTACGAGCAGTACTTC
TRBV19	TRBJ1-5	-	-	CASSIPQGIQPQHF	TGTGCCAGTAGTATCCCACAGGGAATTCAGCCCCAGCATTTT